The following is a T cell receptor beta chain sequence with its context. This sample is drawn from a study of blood T cell repertoires in COVID-19. In the study overall: The origin of the acute and convalescent COVID-19 samples was the United States, Italy and Spain. PBMCs, B-cell-depleted T cells, or T cells were the source of the cDNA or gDNA that made up the material.

The CDR3 sequence is 14 residues long. Germline CDR1 and CDR2: SGHRS and YFSETQ. V was trimmed by 3 bases and J by 5 bases, leaving 11 bases between them. Per the study methods: Cell counts per sample came from amplifying reference gene primers. Produced via immunoSEQ multiplex PCR; TCRdb's table is partial and in-frame only. V, J and clone size were drawn from that table, and D and trimming were deduced from the DNA. Here the sample spans some 150,000 clones, approximately 89% being singletons. The source material was peripheral blood. The TCR sequence derives from a human donor in a cohort sampled during active COVID-19. The chain combines TRBV5-1 with TRBJ1-4; weak D call: TRBD1 (6 bases). In DNA form, the CDR3 reads TGCGCCAGCAGCTCCGGACAGAAGAATGAAAAACTGTTTTTT. This encodes CASSSGQKNEKLFF.